These 11 T cell receptor beta chains came from one sample sequenced in a study of tumor-infiltrating lymphocytes in oesophageal squamous cell carcinoma (dated by TCRdb to the mid-2010s). The library was prepared using PCR. The sequencer listed for this sample is Illumina HiSeq 2000. TCRdb took the public reads, trimmed them with fastp at Q25, ran MiXCR for clone calling and kept in-frame beta chains. Records with the same CDR3 protein are collapsed into one entry carrying the most frequent genes and DNA. Present in this sample are roughly 10,000 distinct CDR3 sequences, under 70% of which were seen just once. The ten biggest clones cover roughly 38% of the sample. The sample was esophageal tumor tissue. Receptor source: a female donor with esophageal squamous cell carcinoma.

The chain joins TRBV7-4 to TRBJ2-5, with 11 bases that match TRBD1. The J call may be in error: the DNA end matches TRBJ2-1 better. The CDR3 length is 15 residues. CDR1 and CDR2 (germline): SGHVT, SQSDAQ. The DNA of the CDR3 is TGTGCCAGCAGCCCCCAGGGGACAGGGGGCAATGAGCAGTTCTTC. This encodes CASSPQGTGGNEQFF.

By sample share, this clonotype is medium-sized. This chain connects TRBV28 to TRBJ2-7; TRBD2 aligns across 8 bases. The CDR3 consists of 14 residues. With V trimmed by 7 bases and J by 2 bases, 7 bases remained unmatched. CDR1 is MDHEN, CDR2 SYDVKM, per germline. This CDR3 is CASILTSATYEQYF. CDR3 nucleotides: TGTGCCAGCATCCTGACTAGCGCAACCTACGAGCAGTACTTC.

The chain links TRBV12-3 or TRBV12-4 to TRBJ2-1, with 7 nucleotides matching TRBD1. The DNA end lines up better with TRBJ2-7; the J call may be wrong. CDR3 size: 13 residues. For the CDR3, the DNA is TGTGCCAGCAGTTCCGGGACAGAGTACGAGCAGTACTTC. It is translated as CASSSGTEYEQYF.

This chain uses TRBV7-2 with TRBJ2-3; possibly TRBD2 for D (5 bases). The CDR3 extends over 13 amino acids. V was cut by 1 base and J by 6 bases, with 8 bases left in between. Per the germline V gene, CDR1 is SGHTA and CDR2 is FQGNSA. CDR3 DNA sequence: TGTGCCAGCAGCTTAGATAGGGAGGATACGCAGTATTTT. Its translation: CASSLDREDTQYF.

The chain employs TRBV12-3 or TRBV12-4 and TRBJ2-7; D uncertain. The DNA end is more similar to TRBJ1-2, so the J call may be wrong. There are 14 residues in the CDR3. CDR3 residues: CASSFLSTNYGYTF. CDR3 nucleotide sequence: TGTGCCAGCAGTTTTCTATCCACTAACTATGGCTACACCTTC.

The J gene is TRBJ2-4, the V gene TRBV7-2, with D perhaps matching TRBD1 (6 bases). The better agreement between TRBJ2-1 and the DNA end casts doubt on the J call. The CDR3 is 15 residues long. The germline gives CDR1 SGHTA, CDR2 FQGNSA. CDR3 loop: CASKSTNTRGNEQFF. CDR3 coding DNA: TGTGCCAGCAAAAGCACAAATACCAGGGGCAATGAGCAGTTCTTC.

Written as DNA, the CDR3 is TGTGCCAGCAGTCTCGCCGGGACCATAAGGTCACCCCTCCACTTT. Translated, it gives CASSLAGTIRSPLHF. The rearrangement uses TRBV12-3 or TRBV12-4 and TRBJ1-6; D may be TRBD1 (5 bases). CDR3 size: 15 residues. With 5 bases removed from V and 10 bases from J, the gap between germline ends came to 18 bases.

The V gene is TRBV12-3 or TRBV12-4, the J gene TRBJ2-3; D possibly corresponds to TRBD1 (5 bases). The CDR3 consists of 11 residues. V was pared by 10 bases and J by 6 bases, with 11 bases between. The DNA of the CDR3 is TGTGCCACCGAACAGGCGGATACGCAGTATTTT. As protein: CATEQADTQYF.

This clonotype came up many times. The rearrangement joins TRBV7-2 to TRBJ1-1; the D gene is possibly TRBD1 (6 bases). CDR1 is SGHTA, CDR2 FQGNSA, per germline. The CDR3 length is 16 residues. The V and J ends lost 3 bases and 1 base respectively, with 15 bases between them. In DNA form, the CDR3 reads TGTGCCAGCAGCTTGCGAATCCAGGGGACGAACACTGAAGCTTTCTTT. It is translated as CASSLRIQGTNTEAFF.

V usage is TRBV27 and J usage is TRBJ2-2; 11 bases match TRBD2. CDR1 MNHEY and CDR2 SMNVEV come from the germline V gene (reference sequence). The CDR3 loop spans 17 amino acids. The ends lost 4 bases at V and 2 bases at J; junction bases unmatched: 6. The CDR3 is CASSSLAGGGNTGELFF. The CDR3, as DNA: TGTGCCAGCAGTTCTCTAGCGGGAGGAGGAAACACCGGGGAGCTGTTTTTT.

This clonotype was seen more than once but under ten times. This chain joins TRBV7-2 and TRBJ1-6; TRBD1 might be the D (5 bases). V lost 5 bases to trimming and J lost 6 bases, with 20 bases between them. This CDR3 has 17 amino acids. Germline CDR1 and CDR2: SGHTA and FQGNSA. The CDR3 spells CASSRLRVGDPNSPLHF. The CDR3 DNA follows: TGTGCCAGCAGCCGCCTTCGGGTGGGGGACCCTAATTCACCCCTCCACTTT.